This TCR beta chain was sequenced for a study of T cell responses to AZD1222 COVID-19 vaccine. This clone was counted only a few times. Its specificity is not known. General study results and limits: Among vaccine-associated CD4 TCRs, coverage spanned spike, with dominance at 160-218 and 743-854. Seropositivity was recorded at baseline in only six AZD1222 recipients. Two AZD1222 administrations were followed by greater Spike-specific TCR breadth and depth. Donors were chiefly white British, with a greater number of females, and clonal diversity was perhaps underestimated.

The protocol was immunoSEQ multiplex PCR, while the TCRdb copy is restricted to in-frame clones and leaves out a portion. Here the sample spans more than 95,000 clones, around 87% being singletons. Trimming removed 6 bases from V and 0 bases from J, with 15 bases in between. Germline V gives CDR1 MNHEY, CDR2 SMNVEV (reference sequence). The CDR3 is 15 residues long. The V and J genes are TRBV27 and TRBJ2-7; possibly TRBD1 or TRBD2 for D (6 bases each). This receptor was identified in an adult in good health. This specimen consisted of peripheral blood, obtained on day 0 of AZD1222 vaccination. The CDR3 spells CASRRGGSSSYEQYF. CDR3 coding DNA: TGTGCCAGCAGGCGAGGGGGGTCAAGCTCCTACGAGCAGTACTTC.